Only a few counts were recorded for the clone carrying this T cell receptor (beta chain). Its specificity is not known. MiXCR, run by TCRdb on the 5' RACE reads, gives a single entry per CDR3 protein. The sample has roughly 330,000 distinct CDR3 sequences; about 4% are singletons. This entry comes from a study of T cells after yellow fever vaccination. Study findings and constraints: Clones that expanded after primary vaccination mostly reappeared after the booster (around 96% CD4, 88% CD8). The CD4 and CD8 compartments had a small share of their clonotypes in common.

The sequenced sample was PBMCs, obtained 5 days after the yellow fever booster vaccination. The clonotype originates from a man between 18 and 35 years old who received the YFV17D yellow fever vaccine.

CDR3 DNA: TGTGCCAGCAGTTTTGGCGCTTACAATGAGCAGTTCTTC. This sequence encodes CASSFGAYNEQFF. The V gene is TRBV27, the J gene TRBJ2-1, with D hard to call. The CDR3 is made up of 13 amino acids. Germline CDR1 MNHEY, CDR2 SMNVEV (reference sequence). With 3 bases removed from V and 4 bases from J, the gap between germline ends came to 7 bases.